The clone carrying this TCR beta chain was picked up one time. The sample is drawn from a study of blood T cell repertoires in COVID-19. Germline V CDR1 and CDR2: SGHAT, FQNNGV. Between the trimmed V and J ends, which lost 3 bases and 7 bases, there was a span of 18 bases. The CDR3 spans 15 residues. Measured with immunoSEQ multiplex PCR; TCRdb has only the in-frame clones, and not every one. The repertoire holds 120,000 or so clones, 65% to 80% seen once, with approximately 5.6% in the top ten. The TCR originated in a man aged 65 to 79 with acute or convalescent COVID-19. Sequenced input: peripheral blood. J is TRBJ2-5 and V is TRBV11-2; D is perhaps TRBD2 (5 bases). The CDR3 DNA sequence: TGTGCCAGCAGCTTGGCAAGGGAACTAGAAGTGACCCAGTACTTC. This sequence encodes CASSLARELEVTQYF.